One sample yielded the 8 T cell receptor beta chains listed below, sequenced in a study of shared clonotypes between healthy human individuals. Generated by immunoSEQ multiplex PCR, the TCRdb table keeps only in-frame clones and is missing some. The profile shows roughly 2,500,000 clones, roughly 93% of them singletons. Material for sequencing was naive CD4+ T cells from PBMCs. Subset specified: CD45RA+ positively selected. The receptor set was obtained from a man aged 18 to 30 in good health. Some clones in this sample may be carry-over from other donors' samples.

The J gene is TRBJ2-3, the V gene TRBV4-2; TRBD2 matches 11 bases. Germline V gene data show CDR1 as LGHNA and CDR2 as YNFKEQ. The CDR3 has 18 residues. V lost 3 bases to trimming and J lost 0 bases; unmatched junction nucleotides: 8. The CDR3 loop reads CASSHAGTSGSSTDTQYF. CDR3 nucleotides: TGTGCCAGCAGCCATGCCGGGACTAGCGGTTCCAGCACAGATACGCAGTATTTT.

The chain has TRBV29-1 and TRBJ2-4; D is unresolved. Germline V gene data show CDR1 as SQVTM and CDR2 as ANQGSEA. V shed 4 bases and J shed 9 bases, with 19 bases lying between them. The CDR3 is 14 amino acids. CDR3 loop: CSVVFSLAQGIQYF. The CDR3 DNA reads TGCAGCGTTGTTTTCAGTTTGGCCCAAGGCATTCAGTACTTC.

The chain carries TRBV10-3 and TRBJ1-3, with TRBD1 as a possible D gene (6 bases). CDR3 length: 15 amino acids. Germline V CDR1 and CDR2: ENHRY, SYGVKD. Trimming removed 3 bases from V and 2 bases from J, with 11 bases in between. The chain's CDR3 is CAISDRGFAGNTIYF. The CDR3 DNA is TGTGCCATCAGTGACAGGGGTTTTGCTGGAAACACCATATATTTT.

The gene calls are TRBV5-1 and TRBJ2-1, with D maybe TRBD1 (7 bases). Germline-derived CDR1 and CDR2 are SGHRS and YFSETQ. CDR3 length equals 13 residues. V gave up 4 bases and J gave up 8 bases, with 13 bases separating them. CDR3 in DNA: TGCGCCAGCAGCCATGGAGGGGGCGATGAGCAGTTCTTC. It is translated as CASSHGGGDEQFF.

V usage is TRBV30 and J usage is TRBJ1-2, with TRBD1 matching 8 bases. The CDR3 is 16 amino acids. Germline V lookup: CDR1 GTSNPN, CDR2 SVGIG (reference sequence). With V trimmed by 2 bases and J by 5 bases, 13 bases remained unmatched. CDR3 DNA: TGTGCCTGGAGTCCCCAATGGTACAGGGGGGGATATGGCTACACCTTC. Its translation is CAWSPQWYRGGYGYTF.

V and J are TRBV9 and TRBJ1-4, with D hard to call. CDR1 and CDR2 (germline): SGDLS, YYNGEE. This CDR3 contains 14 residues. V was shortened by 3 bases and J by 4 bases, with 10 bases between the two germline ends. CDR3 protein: CASSDDPYNEKLFF. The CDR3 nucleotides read TGTGCCAGCAGCGATGATCCTTATAATGAAAAACTGTTTTTT.

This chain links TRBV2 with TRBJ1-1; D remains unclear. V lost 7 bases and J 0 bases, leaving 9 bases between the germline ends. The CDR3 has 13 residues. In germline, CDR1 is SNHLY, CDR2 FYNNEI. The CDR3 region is CASTVEMNTEAFF. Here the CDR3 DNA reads TGTGCCAGCACAGTCGAGATGAACACTGAAGCTTTCTTT.

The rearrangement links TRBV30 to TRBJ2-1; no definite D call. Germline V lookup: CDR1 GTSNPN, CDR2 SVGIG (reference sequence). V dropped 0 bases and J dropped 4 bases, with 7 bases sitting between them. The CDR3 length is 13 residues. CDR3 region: CAWSVGTYNEQFF. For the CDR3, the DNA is TGTGCCTGGAGTGTAGGTACTTACAATGAGCAGTTCTTC.